The 20 T cell receptor beta chains below all came from one sample that was sequenced in a study of OX40 agonist ivuxolimab in advanced cancers. The method was immunoSEQ multiplex PCR; TCRdb's version includes in-frame clones alone and lacks a portion of them. The data hold just over 80,000 clones, with around 86% observed a single time. Source: CD4+ or CD8+ T cells sorted from blood, taken in a trial of the OX40 agonist ivuxolimab. All receptors derive from an adult with an advanced solid tumor such as melanoma, head and neck, liver or kidney cancer.

This chain connects TRBV4-1 to TRBJ2-3; 8 bases agree with TRBD2. The CDR3 is made up of 17 amino acids. V was pared by 1 base and J by 6 bases, with 12 bases of the junction left unmatched. Germline values: CDR1 MGHRA, CDR2 YSYEKL. The CDR3 DNA sequence: TGCGCCAGCAGCCAAGGTGTGTTTGCGGGGGGCCGGGATACGCAGTATTTT. It translates to CASSQGVFAGGRDTQYF.

The chain uses TRBV5-1 and TRBJ2-5, with 10 bases lining up with TRBD2. V lost 2 bases to trimming and J lost 2 bases; unmatched junction nucleotides: 3. This CDR3 has 15 amino acids. From germline, CDR1 is SGHRS and CDR2 YFSETQ. The CDR3 reads CASSFPSGGQETQYF. The CDR3 DNA reads as TGCGCCAGCAGCTTCCCTAGCGGGGGACAAGAGACCCAGTACTTC.

The chain recombines TRBV20-1 with TRBJ1-1; no reliable D call. V dropped 3 bases and J dropped 7 bases, with 9 bases sitting between them. The CDR3 contains 11 residues. From germline, CDR1 is DFQATT and CDR2 SNEGSKA (reference sequence). The CDR3 loop reads CSASWEGEAFF. Here the CDR3 DNA reads TGCAGTGCTAGTTGGGAGGGTGAAGCTTTCTTT.

The genes are TRBV5-1 and TRBJ2-5; D may be TRBD1 (5 bases). CDR1 is SGHRS and CDR2 is YFSETQ in the germline V gene. V lost 2 bases and J 0 bases, leaving 11 bases between the germline ends. This CDR3 is built from 15 residues. CDR3 sequence: CASSLGAVDQETQYF. Written as DNA, the CDR3 is TGCGCCAGCAGCTTAGGGGCAGTAGACCAAGAGACCCAGTACTTC.

This clone occurred once. This rearrangement joins TRBV2 to TRBJ1-2, with D perhaps matching TRBD1 (5 bases). V dropped 3 bases and J dropped 3 bases, with 11 bases sitting between them. The V gene's germline CDR1 is SNHLY and CDR2 FYNNEI. There are 14 residues in the CDR3. The DNA of the CDR3 is TGTGCCAGCAGTGATGGCAGGGCGGACTATGGCTACACCTTC. This sequence encodes CASSDGRADYGYTF.

The chain links TRBV6-6 to TRBJ1-1; D is unclear. The CDR3 loop spans 11 amino acids. CDR1 is MNHNY, CDR2 SVGAGI, per germline (reference sequence). The V end was cut by 6 bases, the J end by 2 bases, with 4 bases between. This CDR3 is CASRDNTEAFF. CDR3 DNA sequence: TGTGCCAGCAGGGATAACACTGAAGCTTTCTTT.

The V call is TRBV28, the J call TRBJ1-5; perhaps TRBD1 as D (6 bases). The CDR3 consists of 16 residues. The V gene's germline CDR1 is MDHEN and CDR2 SYDVKM. Between the trimmed V and J ends, which lost 5 bases and 0 bases, there was a span of 14 bases. CDR3 protein: CASSLGQPASNQPQHF. CDR3 nucleotides: TGTGCCAGCAGTCTCGGACAGCCGGCTAGCAATCAGCCCCAGCATTTT. Filled out from reference TRBV28 and TRBJ1-5, the complete variable domain reads DVKVTQSSRYLVKRTGEKVFLECVQDMDHENMFWYRQDPGLGLRLIYFSYDVKMKEKGDIPEGYSVSREKKERFSLILESASTNQTSMYLCASSLGQPASNQPQHFGDGTRLSIL.

In its sample, this clone was seen once. This rearrangement joins TRBV11-2 to TRBJ2-5; D gene uncertain. The CDR3 is 13 residues long. V was cut by 5 bases and J by 2 bases, with 9 bases left in between. Germline CDR1 reads SGHAT; CDR2 reads FQNNGV. The CDR3 is CASSTTTQETQYF. CDR3 coding DNA: TGTGCCAGCAGCACGACAACTCAAGAGACCCAGTACTTC. The full variable domain, with the rest looked up from reference TRBV11-2 and TRBJ2-5, is EAGVAQSPRYKIIEKRQSVAFWCNPISGHATLYWYQQILGQGPKLLIQFQNNGVVDDSQLPKDRFSAERLKGVDSTLKIQPAKLEDSAVYLCASSTTTQETQYFGPGTRLLVL.

This chain uses TRBV25-1 with TRBJ2-5; D perhaps matches TRBD2 (5 bases). The V end lost 7 bases, the J end lost 5 bases, and 17 bases lay between the germline ends. The length of the CDR3 is 14 residues. Germline assignment: CDR1 MGHDK and CDR2 SYGVNS. The chain's CDR3 is CASNRRGIGETQYF. CDR3 DNA: TGTGCCAGCAACCGAAGAGGGATCGGGGAGACCCAGTACTTC.

This clone has just one count. This chain joins TRBV10-3 and TRBJ1-5; 7 nucleotides align to TRBD1. Trimming cost V 4 bases and J 0 bases; bases outside gene matches: 3. The CDR3 length is 15 residues. The V gene's germline CDR1 is ENHRY and CDR2 SYGVKD. This CDR3 is CAISGTGLSNQPQHF. The CDR3, as DNA: TGTGCCATCAGTGGGACAGGACTTAGCAATCAGCCCCAGCATTTT.

The CDR3, as DNA: TGCGCCAGCAGCCAAGTCAGGCGGACCGGGGAGCTGTTTTTT. Translation: CASSQVRRTGELFF. The chain combines TRBV4-1 with TRBJ2-2, with D unresolved. Trimming left V 1 base short and J 5 bases short, with 8 bases between. This CDR3 contains 14 residues. Germline V gene sequence: CDR1 MGHRA, CDR2 YSYEKL.

This chain connects TRBV18 to TRBJ2-3; D gene unclear. The CDR3 is made up of 14 amino acids. Per germline, CDR1 KGHSH and CDR2 LQKENI. V shed 6 bases and J shed 0 bases, with 10 bases lying between them. CDR3 protein: CASSYTASTDTQYF. CDR3 DNA sequence: TGTGCCAGCTCGTACACAGCTAGCACAGATACGCAGTATTTT.

The CDR3 sequence is CASSMGFAGNTIYF. CDR3 nucleotide sequence: TGTGCCAGCAGCATGGGGTTCGCCGGAAACACCATATATTTT. This chain joins TRBV7-9 and TRBJ1-3; D is undetermined. Trimming stripped 5 bases from V and 4 bases from J, with 12 bases between. Germline assignment: CDR1 SEHNR and CDR2 FQNEAQ (reference sequence). The CDR3 is made up of 14 amino acids.

The rearrangement joins TRBV7-2 to TRBJ2-7; D possibly corresponds to TRBD2 (6 bases). The germline V gene encodes CDR1 SGHTA and CDR2 FQGNSA. CDR3 length equals 15 residues. V dropped 2 bases and J dropped 2 bases, with 13 bases sitting between them. CDR3 amino acids: CASSLSRGTPYEQYF. CDR3 nucleotides: TGTGCCAGCAGCTTAAGCCGCGGGACCCCCTACGAGCAGTACTTC.

This chain connects TRBV7-2 to TRBJ2-6, with D possibly being TRBD1 (6 bases). The CDR3 is 14 amino acids. V lost 5 bases, J lost 4 bases, and 9 bases lay in between. CDR1 and CDR2 from the germline V gene are SGHTA and FQGNSA. For the CDR3, the DNA is TGTGCCAGCAGCACAGGGATCGGGGCCAACGTCCTGACTTTC. It yields the protein CASSTGIGANVLTF.

The chain uses TRBV6-5 and TRBJ1-2, with unresolved D. This CDR3 has 15 residues. Germline V gene data show CDR1 as MNHEY and CDR2 as SVGAGI. Trimming left V 0 bases short and J 0 bases short, with 8 bases between. The CDR3: CASSYSGGANYGYTF. As DNA, the CDR3 is TGTGCCAGCAGTTACTCAGGTGGAGCTAACTATGGCTACACCTTC.

The chain uses TRBV28 and TRBJ1-3, with D possibly matching TRBD1 (5 bases). V was shortened by 6 bases and J by 0 bases, with 9 bases between the two germline ends. CDR3 length equals 14 residues. Germline V gene data show CDR1 as MDHEN and CDR2 as SYDVKM. The CDR3 here is CASRAGRSGNTIYF. The CDR3 coding sequence is TGTGCCAGCAGGGCAGGGCGCTCTGGAAACACCATATATTTT. Complete variable domain (other parts from reference TRBV28 and TRBJ1-3): DVKVTQSSRYLVKRTGEKVFLECVQDMDHENMFWYRQDPGLGLRLIYFSYDVKMKEKGDIPEGYSVSREKKERFSLILESASTNQTSMYLCASRAGRSGNTIYFGEGSWLTVV.

The gene calls are TRBV2 and TRBJ2-2, with 9 positions matching TRBD2. CDR1 is SNHLY and CDR2 is FYNNEI in the germline V gene. The length of the CDR3 is 14 residues. V lost 6 bases and J lost 5; bases outside the gene matches: 4. In DNA form, the CDR3 reads TGTGCCAGCAGGGGACTAGCACAGACCGGGGAGCTGTTTTTT. This codes for CASRGLAQTGELFF. The full variable domain, rest sourced from reference TRBV2 and TRBJ2-2, is EPEVTQTPSHQVTQMGQEVILRCVPISNHLYFYWYRQILGQKVEFLVSFYNNEISEKSEIFDDQFSVERPDGSNFTLKIRSTKLEDSAMYFCASRGLAQTGELFFGEGSRLTVL.

The chain combines TRBV21-1 with TRBJ2-6; TRBD2, the D gene given by the table, was not confirmed from the DNA. TRBV21-1 is a pseudogene locus. The CDR3 consists of 19 residues. In DNA, the CDR3 is TGTGCCAGCAGACATGGGAGGACGGCTCGAAGGGTTGGGGCCAACGTCCTGACTTTC. Residues: CASRHGRTARRVGANVLTF.

The chain recombines TRBV7-8 with TRBJ1-5, with a tentative D call TRBD1 (6 bases). Germline CDR1 SGHVS, CDR2 FQNEAQ. Trimming removed 1 base at V and 2 bases at J, with 15 bases between. The CDR3 loop spans 17 amino acids. The CDR3 sequence: CASSLEGGAHGNQPQHF. Written as DNA, the CDR3 is TGTGCCAGCAGCTTAGAGGGGGGGGCGCATGGCAATCAGCCCCAGCATTTT.